Listed below are T cell receptor beta chains from one sample, sequenced in a study of T cells in Graves' hyperthyroidism and ophthalmopathy. TCRdb reprocessed the multiplex PCR reads via MiXCR and lists one record per CDR3 protein. The sample has about 520,000 distinct CDR3 sequences, roughly 25% seen once; the top ten hold approximately 10%. Sequencing input: blood. Receptor source: a woman in her 30s with Graves' ophthalmopathy. CDR3s include the opening cysteine and the closing phenylalanine or tryptophan. D genes are given only for firm matches. Rows give clone size only sometimes, using once, few, many, or a class for an expanded clone.

V	J	size	D	DNA	CDR3
TRBV3-1	TRBJ1-1	many	NA	TGTGCCAGCAGCCAAGGTATGGGAGGCACTGAAGCTTTCTTT	CASSQGMGGTEAFF
TRBV12-5	TRBJ1-5	many	NA	TGTGCTAGTGGTTTGGCCCACACCAGACAGCATAGCAATCAGCCCCAGCATTTT	CASGLAHTRQHSNQPQHF
TRBV6-2/TRBV6-3	TRBJ2-7	NA	TRBD1	TGTGCCAGCAGGGCCGGGACAGGCTTCTCTCTACCCTCCTCCTACGAGCAGTACTTC	CASRAGTGFSLPSSYEQYF
TRBV28	TRBJ2-5	few	TRBD2	TGTGCCAGCAGGTCACTAGCGGGGGGGGAGACCCAGTACTTC	CASRSLAGGETQYF
TRBV7-9	TRBJ2-7	many	NA	TGTGCCAGCAGCTTATGGGACGAGCAGTACTTC	CASSLWDEQYF
TRBV2	TRBJ1-5	few	NA	TGTGCCAGCAGTGAAGGATACAGGGAGGTTCAGCCCCAGCATTTT	CASSEGYREVQPQHF
TRBV6-2/TRBV6-3	TRBJ2-5	NA	TRBD2	TGTGCCAGCAGGACCGGGGGGGGGCCCCAAGAGACCCAGTACTTC	CASRTGGGPQETQYF
TRBV29-1	TRBJ1-1	many	NA	TGCAGCGTTGTAGGGGATACGACTGAAGCTTTCTTT	CSVVGDTTEAFF
TRBV12-3/TRBV12-4	TRBJ1-3	many	NA	TGTGCCAGCAGCCCTGGGCAGGGATCCTCCGGAAACACCATATATTTT	CASSPGQGSSGNTIYF
TRBV28	TRBJ2-7	many	NA	TGTGCCAGCAGTTTATGGGGTGCTACGGGGGAGCAGTACTTC	CASSLWGATGEQYF
TRBV7-9	TRBJ1-1	many	NA	TGTGCCAGCAGCTACGAGACAGAAACGAACACTGAAGCTTTCTTT	CASSYETETNTEAFF
TRBV29-1	TRBJ1-2	many	NA	TGCAGCGTTGGGGTCCCAAAGCGTAACTATGGCTACACCTTC	CSVGVPKRNYGYTF
TRBV7-6	TRBJ2-5	many	TRBD1	TGTGCCAGCAGCTTAGCGGGACAGACACAAGAGACCCAGTACTTC	CASSLAGQTQETQYF